One sample yielded the 29 T cell receptor beta chains listed below, sequenced in a study of T cells expressing NK-cell markers. Reprocessing the 5' RACE reads, TCRdb reports a single entry for every CDR3 protein and omits DNA. The sample holds roughly 20,000 distinct CDR3 sequences. Sequenced material: blood T cells: a sorted CD56 or NKG2C T cell subset, CD4+ or CD8+ T cells, or bulk PBMC T cells (not recorded which). These receptors originate from a man aged 18 to 69 in good health.

The chain joins TRBV4-3 to TRBJ2-3. There are 12 residues in the CDR3. Germline CDR1 LGHNA, CDR2 YSLEER. CDR3 sequence reads: CASSQGQGTQYF.

This chain uses TRBV11-2 with TRBJ2-7; the TCRdb call, TRBD1, lacks DNA for checking. Germline V gene data show CDR1 as SGHAT and CDR2 as FQNNGV. This CDR3 contains 11 residues. This CDR3 reads CASSLEGTQYF.

This chain joins TRBV28 and TRBJ2-1; without DNA, the TCRdb call of TRBD2 cannot be checked. Germline CDR1 reads MDHEN; CDR2 reads SYDVKM. The length of the CDR3 is 12 residues. The CDR3 reads CATGTTYNEQFF.

This chain uses TRBV3-1 with TRBJ2-3. CDR3 length equals 11 residues. Germline assignment: CDR1 LGHDT and CDR2 YNNKEL (reference sequence). CDR3 loop: CASSPGYTQYF.

The rearrangement uses TRBV24-1 and TRBJ2-2; the TCRdb call, TRBD1, lacks DNA for checking. The CDR3 has 16 amino acids. Germline lookup yields CDR1 KGHDR and CDR2 SFDVKD. The CDR3 region is CATSGPGTGDTGELFF.

The genes are TRBV25-1 and TRBJ2-7; the D call of TRBD1 rests on TCRdb alone, since no DNA is present to check it. Germline V lookup: CDR1 MGHDK, CDR2 SYGVNS. The CDR3 contains 14 residues. This CDR3 reads CATAVDQGAYEQYF.

Here the CDR3 reads CASSSSRPVSAGSNTEAFF. This chain uses TRBV13 with TRBJ1-1. The CDR3 extends over 19 amino acids. Germline CDR1 reads PRHDT; CDR2 reads FYEKMQ (reference sequence).

The chain carries TRBV29-1 and TRBJ1-3; the TCRdb call, TRBD1, lacks DNA for checking. The CDR3 covers 14 residues. Germline V gene data show CDR1 as SQVTM and CDR2 as ANQGSEA. The CDR3: CSVSRDTSGNTIYF.

This chain connects TRBV6-5 to TRBJ2-7; checking the TCRdb D call of TRBD2 is not possible without DNA. Germline V gives CDR1 MNHEY, CDR2 SVGAGI. CDR3 size: 16 residues. The CDR3 sequence: CASSYRTPASSYEQYF.

The chain links TRBV4-1 to TRBJ2-5. This CDR3 has 13 amino acids. In germline, CDR1 is MGHRA, CDR2 YSYEKL. CDR3 in amino acids: CASSQDPSETQYF.

The rearrangement joins TRBV5-1 to TRBJ1-2; TCRdb indicates TRBD1, and absent DNA this call remains unverified. There are 15 residues in the CDR3. CDR1 is SGHRS, CDR2 YFSETQ, per germline. CDR3 amino acids: CASSLVRGAINGYTF.

The chain joins TRBV20-1 to TRBJ2-7; TCRdb picks TRBD2, but there is no DNA to check that call. Germline V gene sequence: CDR1 DFQATT, CDR2 SNEGSKA (reference sequence). This CDR3 is 16 amino acids long. This CDR3 reads CSASSLLAREPYEQYF.

The V gene is TRBV4-3, the J gene TRBJ1-1. The CDR3 runs 14 residues. Germline CDR1 is LGHNA and CDR2 is YSLEER. CDR3 protein: CASSRDWGGTEAFF.

The chain combines TRBV7-8 with TRBJ2-1; TCRdb reports TRBD1, a call that lacks DNA to check it against. Per germline, CDR1 SGHVS and CDR2 FQNEAQ. There are 17 residues in the CDR3. The CDR3 loop reads CASSPGAGGGIYNEQFF.

The CDR3 is CASSQQGYNSPLHF. J is TRBJ1-6 and V is TRBV6-1; without DNA, the TCRdb call of TRBD1 cannot be checked. The CDR3 length is 14 residues. Germline CDR1 and CDR2: MNHNS and SASEGT.

The gene calls are TRBV2 and TRBJ2-1; the TCRdb D gene call, TRBD2, has no DNA to confirm it. The germline V gene encodes CDR1 SNHLY and CDR2 FYNNEI. This CDR3 is built from 16 residues. The CDR3 reads CATDPARDWLSGEQFF.

CDR3 region: CASIRLAGGYPRPQYF. The V gene is TRBV6-1, the J gene TRBJ2-3; TCRdb returns TRBD2, unconfirmable since there is no DNA. This CDR3 has 16 amino acids. Germline V gives CDR1 MNHNS, CDR2 SASEGT.

This sequence joins TRBV7-2 and TRBJ2-7; the TCRdb call, TRBD1, lacks DNA for checking. The CDR3 has 14 residues. Germline-derived CDR1 and CDR2 are SGHTA and FQGNSA. The CDR3 spells CASSLLPLPYEQYF.

This chain connects TRBV28 to TRBJ2-1. This CDR3 region has 15 residues. CDR1 and CDR2 from the germline V gene are MDHEN and SYDVKM. CDR3 protein: CASSLGRSSYNEQFF. The whole variable domain, filled in from reference TRBV28 and TRBJ2-1, reads DVKVTQSSRYLVKRTGEKVFLECVQDMDHENMFWYRQDPGLGLRLIYFSYDVKMKEKGDIPEGYSVSREKKERFSLILESASTNQTSMYLCASSLGRSSYNEQFFGPGTRLTVL.

The CDR3 here is CAWSTSDRTKETQYF. J is TRBJ2-5 and V is TRBV30; the D call from TCRdb, TRBD1, cannot be confirmed without DNA. This CDR3 region has 15 residues. From germline, CDR1 is GTSNPN and CDR2 SVGIG (reference sequence).

The chain employs TRBV20-1 and TRBJ2-1; TCRdb selects TRBD1, and the lack of DNA leaves this call unchecked. Germline V CDR1 and CDR2: DFQATT, SNEGSKA (reference sequence). This CDR3 is built from 11 residues. CDR3 region: CSALGTNEQFF.

The J gene is TRBJ2-7, the V gene TRBV20-1; without DNA, the TCRdb call of TRBD1 cannot be checked. CDR1 is DFQATT, CDR2 SNEGSKA, per germline (reference sequence). The CDR3 is made up of 14 amino acids. CDR3 region: CSARGQGLTDEQYF.

The CDR3 here is CASSLIAVRYEAFF. This sequence joins TRBV28 and TRBJ1-1. Germline assignment: CDR1 MDHEN and CDR2 SYDVKM. There are 14 residues in the CDR3.

This chain's CDR3 is CSARLRTGQNQPQHF. The chain carries TRBV20-1 and TRBJ1-5; the TCRdb D gene call, TRBD1, has no DNA to confirm it. Germline V gene lookup returns CDR1 DFQATT and CDR2 SNEGSKA (reference sequence). The CDR3 spans 15 residues.

The V gene is TRBV10-3, the J gene TRBJ1-3. Germline V gene lookup returns CDR1 ENHRY and CDR2 SYGVKD. The length of the CDR3 is 14 residues. CDR3 loop: CAISESSSGNTIYF.

The chain is built from TRBV5-1 and TRBJ2-6; TCRdb lists TRBD2, though no DNA is available to test this call. The V gene's germline CDR1 is SGHRS and CDR2 YFSETQ. The CDR3 is 19 amino acids. CDR3 loop: CAVRDRPGLLISGANVLTF.

This sequence joins TRBV11-2 and TRBJ2-5; there is no DNA to check the TCRdb D call of TRBD2. Germline loops: CDR1 SGHAT, CDR2 FQNNGV. The CDR3 is made up of 15 amino acids. This CDR3 is CASNRGLASRGSQYF.

The V gene is TRBV29-1, the J gene TRBJ2-7; absent DNA, TCRdb's TRBD1 call cannot be checked. Germline-derived CDR1 and CDR2 are SQVTM and ANQGSEA. This CDR3 has 12 residues. This CDR3 is CSVEDGSVEQYF.

The rearrangement joins TRBV28 to TRBJ2-7; TCRdb's D call, TRBD2, is unchecked because there is no DNA. Germline CDR1 is MDHEN and CDR2 is SYDVKM. CDR3 size: 12 residues. The CDR3 loop is CASSPRLYEQYF. The whole variable domain, remainder taken from reference TRBV28 and TRBJ2-7, is DVKVTQSSRYLVKRTGEKVFLECVQDMDHENMFWYRQDPGLGLRLIYFSYDVKMKEKGDIPEGYSVSREKKERFSLILESASTNQTSMYLCASSPRLYEQYFGPGTRLTVT.